The 14 T cell receptor beta chains below come from one sample, sequenced in a study of T cells after yellow fever vaccination. From the 5' RACE reads, TCRdb called clonotypes with MiXCR, one entry per CDR3 protein. The sample lists approximately 550,000 distinct CDR3 sequences, 13% occurring once. The material sequenced was PBMCs, taken on the day of the yellow fever booster vaccination. Source of these receptors: a man aged 25 to 40 who received the YFV17D yellow fever vaccine.

This clonotype was seen at least ten times. The gene calls are TRBV20-1 and TRBJ2-7; 10 bases match TRBD1. The V gene's germline CDR1 is DFQATT and CDR2 SNEGSKA (reference sequence). The V gene end was trimmed by 6 bases and the J gene end by 7 bases; junction bases not matched to a gene: 15. The CDR3 consists of 15 residues. The CDR3 coding sequence is TGCAGTGCAGAAACCGGGACAGGGGAAGGGTGGGAGCAGTACTTC. It specifies CSAETGTGEGWEQYF.

This clonotype has more than one count but fewer than ten. The chain combines TRBV27 with TRBJ2-3; D remains unclear. Germline V gene data show CDR1 as MNHEY and CDR2 as SMNVEV (reference sequence). V dropped 5 bases and J dropped 7 bases, with 16 bases sitting between them. The CDR3 runs to 14 residues. The CDR3 reads CASSDRSITNTQYF. In nucleotides, the CDR3 is TGTGCCAGCAGTGATAGGAGTATCACGAATACGCAGTATTTT.

This clonotype was observed a handful of times. The rearrangement links TRBV29-1 to TRBJ2-7; TRBD2 agrees at 12 bases. The germline V gene has CDR1 SQVTM and CDR2 ANQGSEA. Trimming at V came to 6 bases and at J to 3 bases, leaving 9 bases not matched to a gene. This CDR3 contains 15 residues. CDR3 in amino acids: CSVALLAGGSYEQYF. As DNA, the CDR3 is TGCAGCGTCGCGCTACTAGCGGGAGGCAGCTACGAGCAGTACTTC.

V gene TRBV7-6 combines with J gene TRBJ2-3; 7 bases are a match to TRBD2. The CDR3 length is 15 residues. CDR1 and CDR2 (germline): SGHVS, FNYEAQ. Trimming took 0 bases from V and 5 from J; bases not matched to a gene: 5. The CDR3, as DNA: TGTGCCAGCAGCTTAGCGAAGGCGGGAGAAGATACGCAGTATTTT. Encoded protein: CASSLAKAGEDTQYF.

The chain has TRBV4-3 and TRBJ2-1, with 8 bases identical to TRBD2. CDR1 is LGHNA and CDR2 is YSLEER in the germline V gene. This CDR3 is built from 14 residues. J lost 9 bases, V lost 1 base, and 5 bases had no gene match. CDR3 sequence (DNA): TGCGCCAGCAGCCAAGGAAGGGCGGGGGGTGAGCAGTTCTTC. Protein product: CASSQGRAGGEQFF.

The chain joins TRBV29-1 to TRBJ2-5; 10 nucleotides match TRBD2. Germline values: CDR1 SQVTM, CDR2 ANQGSEA. This CDR3 has 13 amino acids. With 8 bases clipped from V and 5 bases from J, the junction kept 8 bases outside the gene matches. CDR3 nucleotide sequence: TGCAGCTGGTCTAGCGGGAGTTTTGAGACCCAGTACTTC. Translated, it gives CSWSSGSFETQYF.

Ten or more counts support this clonotype. The chain recombines TRBV27 with TRBJ2-7; D might be TRBD1 (9 bases). CDR1 MNHEY and CDR2 SMNVEV come from the germline V gene (reference sequence). CDR3 length: 16 amino acids. V was clipped by 8 bases and J by 5 bases, with 25 bases between them. The CDR3 nucleotides read TGTGCCAGCCGGGACAGGGAATTGAGCGGGAGCAACGAGCAGTACTTC. Its protein product is CASRDRELSGSNEQYF.

This clonotype was found a few times. The chain couples TRBV19 to TRBJ2-7; D uncertain. This CDR3 is built from 13 residues. V was trimmed by 6 bases and J by 2 bases, leaving 11 bases between them. Germline CDR1 reads LNHDA; CDR2 reads SQIVND (reference sequence). In nucleotides, the CDR3 is TGTGCCAGTAGGAAGACCGAAACCTACGAGCAGTACTTC. This encodes CASRKTETYEQYF.

The V and J genes are TRBV25-1 and TRBJ1-4, with TRBD1 as a possible D gene (5 bases). Trimming removed 8 bases from V and 0 bases from J, with 13 bases in between. This CDR3 has 15 amino acids. CDR1 MGHDK and CDR2 SYGVNS come from the germline V gene. The CDR3 sequence is CASSGALATNEKLFF. CDR3 nucleotide sequence: TGTGCCAGCTCCGGGGCTCTTGCAACTAATGAAAAACTGTTTTTT.

Only a few counts were recorded for this clonotype. The chain's CDR3 is CASSLLTSDYNEQFF. DNA of the CDR3: TGTGCCAGCTCACTTCTTACTAGCGACTACAATGAGCAGTTCTTC. The rearrangement links TRBV18 to TRBJ2-1, with 7 bases matching TRBD2. The trim removed 4 bases at V and 3 bases at J, leaving 6 bases unmatched. The CDR3 consists of 15 residues. In germline, CDR1 is KGHSH, CDR2 LQKENI. Supplemented by reference TRBV18 and TRBJ2-1, the full variable domain reads NAGVMQNPRHLVRRRGQEARLRCSPMKGHSHVYWYRQLPEEGLKFMVYLQKENIIDESGMPKERFSAEFPKEGPSILRIQQVVRGDSAAYFCASSLLTSDYNEQFFGPGTRLTVL.

A few counts support this clonotype. The V gene is TRBV29-1, the J gene TRBJ2-4; 7 nucleotides line up with TRBD1. V shed 7 bases and J 0 bases; nucleotides not matched to a gene: 6. This CDR3 region has 14 residues. The germline CDR1 and CDR2 sequences are SQVTM and ANQGSEA. The CDR3 loop reads CSATGALAKNIQYF. The CDR3 DNA reads as TGCAGCGCTACAGGGGCCCTAGCCAAAAACATTCAGTACTTC. Variable domain in full (rest from reference TRBV29-1 and TRBJ2-4): SAVISQKPSRDICQRGTSLTIQCQVDSQVTMMFWYRQQPGQSLTLIATANQGSEATYESGFVIDKFPISRPNLTFSTLTVSNMSPEDSSIYLCSATGALAKNIQYFGAGTRLSVL.

Only a few counts were recorded for this clonotype. DNA of the CDR3: TGTGCCAGCAGCGTAGCGGAGAGGTCCTACGAGCAGTACTTC. Its protein product is CASSVAERSYEQYF. V usage is TRBV9 and J usage is TRBJ2-7, with D uncertain. The CDR3 consists of 14 residues. Germline lookup yields CDR1 SGDLS and CDR2 YYNGEE. Trimming cost V 0 bases and J 1 base, with 8 bases left between them. The full variable domain, rest sourced from reference TRBV9 and TRBJ2-7, is DSGVTQTPKHLITATGQRVTLRCSPRSGDLSVYWYQQSLDQGLQFLIQYYNGEERAKGNILERFSAQQFPDLHSELNLSSLELGDSALYFCASSVAERSYEQYFGPGTRLTVT.

This clonotype was detected ten times or more. V usage is TRBV7-2 and J usage is TRBJ1-2; 8 bases are a match to TRBD1. Losses at the gene ends were 1 base for V and 3 bases for J; bases not matched to a gene: 4. Germline V gene data show CDR1 as SGHTA and CDR2 as FQGNSA. The CDR3 has 15 amino acids. The DNA of the CDR3 is TGTGCCAGCAGCTTAGACCAGGGGGCACACTATGGCTACACCTTC. Its translation: CASSLDQGAHYGYTF.

This chain joins TRBV7-2 and TRBJ2-5; 7 bases agree with TRBD1. This CDR3 is built from 13 residues. J gave up 13 bases and V 3 bases, and 11 bases lay outside the gene matches. CDR1 and CDR2 from the germline V gene are SGHTA and FQGNSA. This CDR3 reads CASSFLSLRTGYF. Written as DNA, the CDR3 is TGTGCCAGCAGCTTTCTCTCCCTAAGGACAGGGTACTTC.